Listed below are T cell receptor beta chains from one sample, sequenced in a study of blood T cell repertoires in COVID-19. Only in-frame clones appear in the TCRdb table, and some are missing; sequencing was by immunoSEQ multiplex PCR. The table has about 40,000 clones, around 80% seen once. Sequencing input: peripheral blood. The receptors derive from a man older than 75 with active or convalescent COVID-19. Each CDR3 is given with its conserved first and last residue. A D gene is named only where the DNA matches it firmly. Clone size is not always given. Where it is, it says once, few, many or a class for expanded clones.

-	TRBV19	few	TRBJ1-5	CASNLGTNNQPQHF	TGTGCCAGTAATTTAGGGACAAACAATCAGCCCCAGCATTTT
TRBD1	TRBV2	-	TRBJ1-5	CASSSWDRGSNQPQHF	TGTGCCAGCAGCTCATGGGACAGGGGAAGCAATCAGCCCCAGCATTTT
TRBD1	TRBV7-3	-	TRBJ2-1	CASSSPGQGANEQFF	TGTGCCAGCAGCTCACCGGGACAGGGGGCCAATGAGCAGTTCTTC
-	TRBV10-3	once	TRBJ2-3	CATADTTDTQYF	TGTGCCACCGCGGACACCACAGATACGCAGTATTTT
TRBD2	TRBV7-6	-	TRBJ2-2	CASSKGLADNLPNTGELFF	TGTGCCAGCAGCAAGGGACTAGCGGACAACTTGCCGAACACCGGGGAGCTGTTTTTT
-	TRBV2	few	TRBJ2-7	CASSGTDPYDGQYF	TGTGCCAGCAGTGGAACTGATCCCTACGATGGGCAGTACTTC
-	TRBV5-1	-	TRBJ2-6	CASSWGVGSGANVLTF	TGCGCCAGCAGCTGGGGGGTCGGCTCTGGGGCCAACGTCCTGACTTTC
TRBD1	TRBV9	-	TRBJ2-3	CASSRTGSTDTQYF	TGTGCCAGCAGCAGGACAGGGAGCACAGATACGCAGTATTTT
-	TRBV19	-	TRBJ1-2	CASGPGTSNYGYTF	TGTGCCAGCGGCCCAGGGACATCGAACTATGGCTACACCTTC
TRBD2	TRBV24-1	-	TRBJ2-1	CATSEHSGVAYNEQFF	TGTGCCACCAGTGAACACAGCGGGGTCGCCTACAATGAGCAGTTCTTC
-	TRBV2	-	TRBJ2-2	CASQGGPIVGELFF	TGTGCCAGCCAAGGAGGGCCAATCGTCGGGGAGCTGTTTTTT
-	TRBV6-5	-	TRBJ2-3	CASRQGGRSGQYF	TGTGCCAGCAGACAGGGGGGGAGATCAGGGCAGTATTTT
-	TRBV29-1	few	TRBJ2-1	CRRDQGQFF	TGCAGACGCGATCAGGGGCAGTTCTTC
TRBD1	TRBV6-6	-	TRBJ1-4	CASIRKQGAEKLFF	TGTGCCAGCATTAGGAAACAGGGGGCGGAAAAACTGTTTTTT
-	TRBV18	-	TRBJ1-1	CASSPLGGRTEAFF	TGTGCCAGCTCCCCCCTCGGGGGGCGAACTGAAGCTTTCTTT
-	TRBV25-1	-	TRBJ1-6	CASNRQNSPLHF	TGTGCCAGCAATCGACAGAATTCACCCCTCCACTTT
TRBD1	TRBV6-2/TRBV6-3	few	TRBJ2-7	CASSYGQGLLEQYF	TGTGCCAGCAGTTATGGACAGGGCCTCCTTGAGCAGTACTTC
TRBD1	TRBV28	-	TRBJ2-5	CASSAPGQGAPMYQETQYF	TGTGCCAGCAGTGCTCCGGGACAGGGGGCACCCATGTACCAAGAGACCCAGTACTTC
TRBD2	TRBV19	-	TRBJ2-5	CASSIDTSGRARETQYF	TGTGCCAGTAGTATAGATACTAGCGGGAGGGCCCGGGAGACCCAGTACTTC
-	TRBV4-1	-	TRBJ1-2	CASSQVRERGYGYTF	TGCGCCAGCAGCCAAGTCCGGGAACGGGGCTATGGCTACACCTTC
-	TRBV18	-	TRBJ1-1	CASVRGGSNTEAFF	TGTGCCAGCGTACGGGGAGGATCTAACACTGAAGCTTTCTTT
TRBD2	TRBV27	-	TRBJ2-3	CASKPGGPPADTQYF	TGTGCCAGCAAACCGGGGGGTCCACCTGCAGATACGCAGTATTTT
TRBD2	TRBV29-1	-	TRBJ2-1	CSTLGGVGNTYNEQFF	TGCAGCACCCTGGGGGGGGTAGGAAACACCTACAATGAGCAGTTCTTC
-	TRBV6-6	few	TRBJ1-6	CASTDGGDSPLHF	TGTGCCAGCACCGACGGAGGAGATTCACCCCTCCACTTT